This TCR beta chain was identified in a study of cytomegalovirus exposure and HLA in healthy donors (dated by TCRdb to about 2017). In terms of the full investigation: In an earlier analysis of approximately 500 of the donors, around 300 Gb of sequence data and some 120 million unique TCR beta sequences from about 179 million T cells were reported. An early release covering just under 650 HLA-typed donors comprised approximately 300 gigabases of sequencing data and some 79 million unique TCR sequences. Among the roughly 390 genotyped donors, approximately 76% belonged to the genetic ancestry cluster associated with self-reported Caucasian donors. The study aimed to test whether cataloging public T cell receptors could reveal signatures of past pathogen exposure. The T cell repertoires of 550 to 850 subjects were profiled by immunosequencing and related to cytomegalovirus serostatus. Along with the roughly 670-subject first cohort, a separate validation cohort of 120 different subjects was used. To predict cytomegalovirus infection status, the study combined high-throughput TCR immunosequencing, statistical association of individual TCRs with disease status, and machine learning. A later analysis re-analyzed previously published TCR beta repertoires from about 600 donors and added high-resolution HLA genotyping to study TCR occurrence patterns. In the later analysis, no new phenotypic data were used to find candidate immune exposures; instead, reliance was placed on TCR beta sequences and their occurrence across donors. An earlier analysis of some 500 of the donors applied high-throughput TCR beta sequencing to assess whether each TCR beta V gene segment acted as functional or pseudogenic. Alongside the repertoire data, information on donor age, sex, ethnicity and CMV serostatus was compiled. A later genetic analysis took genome-wide SNP genotypes for about 55% of the 666 donors and used that subset as a discovery cohort. Every repertoire in the discovery cohort had been generated on one and the same sequencing platform. Class I and class II HLA loci were covered by the typing at four-digit resolution. The number of donors typed differed by locus, with 629-630 for A, B, C, DRB1 and DQB1, around 520 for DQA1, about 610 for DPA1, and 400 to 490 for DPB1. Several DR-DQ haplotypes were handled as single units for association and clustering because linkage in the cohort was strong. Among about 370 genotyped donors of the cohort, an average of approximately 240,000 unique TCR beta nucleotide sequences was sequenced per donor, of which approximately 18% were non-productive.

Summary of the overall study and its limitations: A later analysis reported that several top co-occurrence clusters appeared linked to parvovirus B19, influenza, CMV and Epstein-Barr virus. The classifier was reported to diagnose cytomegalovirus status with high specificity and sensitivity in both the original and validation cohorts. A further reported finding was that TCR beta sequences accurately predicted the HLA-A and HLA-B alleles for most subjects in the first cohort. In a later genetic analysis, fewer N-insertions in productive TCRs were reported among donors in an Asian-associated ancestry cluster than the approximately 630-donor mean. In an earlier analysis of a few hundred of the donors, most TCR beta V segments were observed in productive rearrangements about 90% or about 30% of the time, broadly matching IMGT annotations. Because counts were too low, about 18 rarely observed V segments, including chromosome 9 orphons, were excluded from the earlier analysis of some 590 of the donors. A later analysis found that TCR association rates varied across HLA loci, with DRB1 alleles showing the most associated TCRs and HLA-C alleles the fewest. Across donors, most TCR sequences were observed very rarely, whereas some public TCRs were present in many individuals. Immune exposure information for the cohort was limited to CMV serostatus. In the study, some 160 TCR beta chains were listed as associated with cytomegalovirus. The authors suggested that the approach could potentially be generalized to other disease states and immunological phenotypes. Because some donors lacked HLA typing at each locus, the association tests relied only on the typed subset. Sequencing depth was assumed to be roughly uniform across donors in the presence/absence analyses, though that assumption may not hold. At a false discovery rate of 0.05, a later analysis linked around 15,000 TCR beta sequences to specific HLA alleles. When HLA alleles, especially DR and DQ, strongly co-occurred, TCR associations were difficult to assign to individual alleles. Only TCR beta chains were sequenced in this cohort, and the absence of alpha or paired-chain data limited detectable features. In a later analysis, most CMV-associated TCR beta chains were found to appear HLA-restricted, with HLA associations seemingly driven largely by CMV exposure. In vitro tests confirmed that a few of the cytomegalovirus-associated TCR beta chains recognize cytomegalovirus antigens. Correlated functional status among segregating V segments might reflect linkage disequilibrium, but an unknown experimental factor could not be ruled out. A later genetic analysis associated a missense DCLRE1C variant with V-gene and J-gene trimming of TCR beta chains, and an independent cohort replicated the association. A group of highly shared sequence variants was considered likely to be a technical artifact of the sequencing pipeline. Because the 87-base-pair reads could not distinguish some IMGT-functional V segments, including TRBV6-2 and TRBV6-3, those segments were excluded. In a later analysis, HLA-associated TCR beta chains were found to be more clonally expanded and to have lower generation probabilities than equally common non-associated chains.

This clone occurred a few times. Its antigen is unknown. Base qualities are not at hand, and no much larger clone is one base apart. The CDR3 goes from the cysteine to the phenylalanine over 15 residues. Just CDR3 DNA is preserved here, 45 bases in frame from base 1. The V end gives up 3 bases and the J end 2 bases, leaving 7 bases in the junction not matched to a gene. From the germline V gene, CDR1 is SGHRS and CDR2 is YFSETQ. The cohort was made up of 650 to 700 healthy bone marrow donors. Cohort members were all nominally healthy when sampled, although unrecorded immune exposures were likely present. The donor was CMV seropositive and was included in the group of approximately 300 seropositive cohort members. Each donor provided a peripheral blood sample, and peripheral blood mononuclear cells were used for TCR beta sequencing. The Qiagen DNeasy Blood Extraction Kit was used to extract genomic DNA from the blood cell samples.

The library was prepared using the immunoSEQ multiplex PCR assay. A mixture of 60 forward primers for TCR Vbeta segments and 13 reverse primers for TCR Jbeta segments was used in the multiplex PCR. A multiplex PCR assay on genomic DNA amplified the CDR3 region of rearranged TCR beta genes. The Illumina HiSeq System was used to sequence the amplified TCR beta libraries as 87-base-pair reads. For the original study's pipeline: A later analysis counted about 80 million unique TCR beta chains across the 640 or so repertoires, and around 9.9 million of these chains were shared by at least two donors. To remove PCR and sequencing errors, raw reads were error-corrected and collapsed into unique sequences using a nearest-neighbor algorithm that merged closely related sequences. Alignment of CDR3 sequences to IMGT reference sequences was used to assign V, D and J gene segments. For a sequence to be retained, a match of at least six nucleotides to both a V gene segment and a J gene segment was required. Rearrangements were classified as productive when the CDR3 lacked stop codons and remained in frame with V and J, and all other rearrangements were classified as non-productive. CDR3 was defined according to IMGT convention as the region running from the second conserved V-encoded cysteine to the conserved J-encoded phenylalanine. The earlier analysis of 587 of the donors excluded sequences that lacked an unambiguous match to a single V gene segment. An earlier analysis of about 600 of the donors called V segments functional above 56.7% productive rearrangements and segregating when the between-donor standard deviation exceeded 5%. A statistical classification framework was developed to diagnose cytomegalovirus status using the catalog of TCR beta chain sequences. A later analysis assigned V and J genes by comparing TCR nucleotide sequences with IMGT/GENE-DB human TR gene sequences. Using the TCRdist pipeline, a later analysis assigned CDR3 sequences along with most-parsimonious VDJ recombination scenarios. A later analysis defined each TCR beta chain by its CDR3 amino acid sequence plus V-gene family, and excluded reads lacking a unique V-gene family. To address suspected cross-contamination and a sequencing artifact, a later analysis removed 450 to 700 highly shared, low-generation-probability nucleotide sequences. In a later analysis, a clonal expansion index for each public chain was calculated from normalized within-repertoire ranks of inferred template counts. In a later analysis, generation probabilities were computed with a VDJ recombination model fitted to out-of-frame rearrangements, and the resulting probabilities were checked against IGoR. Hypergeometric tests were used in a later analysis to score TCR-TCR, TCR-HLA and TCR-CMV co-occurrence, with a repertoire-size bias correction applied to the TCR pairs. False discovery rates were estimated in a later analysis by permuting HLA or CMV assignments 20 times. In a later analysis, co-occurring TCRs were grouped with DBSCAN, and TCRdist sequence similarity was added when clustering was performed within HLA-allele-positive subsets. Repertoires with fewer than 30,000 or more than 120,000 public chains, plus five repertoires with anomalous nucleotide sharing, were excluded from co-occurrence clustering. TCRdb stores this immuneACCESS table with in-frame sequences only. Part of the clones is absent; in the studies checked, under half of the shortfall reflects unresolved V genes, and no reason is known for the rest. V and J calls and clone size are given by that table; D and trimming were obtained from the DNA. The table for this sample lists about 130,000 clones; roughly 9.6% of them were counted only once. Roughly 7.2% of the sample lies in the top ten.

The clonotype originates from a middle-aged woman in good health and CMV-seropositive. The chain was built from TRBV5-1 and TRBJ1-2, and 7 junction bases match TRBD1. The sequenced material came from PBMCs. The CDR3: CASSSKTGINYGYTF. The base sequence is TGCGCCAGCAGCTCCAAGACAGGGATAAACTATGGCTACACCTTC.